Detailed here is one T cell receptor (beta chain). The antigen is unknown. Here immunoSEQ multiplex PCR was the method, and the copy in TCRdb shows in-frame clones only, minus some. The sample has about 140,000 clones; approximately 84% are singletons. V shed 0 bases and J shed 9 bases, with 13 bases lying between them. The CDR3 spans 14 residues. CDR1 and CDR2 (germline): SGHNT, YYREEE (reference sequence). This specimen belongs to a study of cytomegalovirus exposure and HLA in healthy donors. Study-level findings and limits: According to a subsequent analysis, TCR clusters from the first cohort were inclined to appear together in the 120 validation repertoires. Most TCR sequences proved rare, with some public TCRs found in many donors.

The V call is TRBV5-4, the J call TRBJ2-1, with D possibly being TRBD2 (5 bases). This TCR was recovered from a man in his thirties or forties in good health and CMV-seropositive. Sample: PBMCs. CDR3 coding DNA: TGTGCCAGCAGCTTGGCGGGGTCGGGTGCTGAGCAGTTCTTC. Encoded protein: CASSLAGSGAEQFF.